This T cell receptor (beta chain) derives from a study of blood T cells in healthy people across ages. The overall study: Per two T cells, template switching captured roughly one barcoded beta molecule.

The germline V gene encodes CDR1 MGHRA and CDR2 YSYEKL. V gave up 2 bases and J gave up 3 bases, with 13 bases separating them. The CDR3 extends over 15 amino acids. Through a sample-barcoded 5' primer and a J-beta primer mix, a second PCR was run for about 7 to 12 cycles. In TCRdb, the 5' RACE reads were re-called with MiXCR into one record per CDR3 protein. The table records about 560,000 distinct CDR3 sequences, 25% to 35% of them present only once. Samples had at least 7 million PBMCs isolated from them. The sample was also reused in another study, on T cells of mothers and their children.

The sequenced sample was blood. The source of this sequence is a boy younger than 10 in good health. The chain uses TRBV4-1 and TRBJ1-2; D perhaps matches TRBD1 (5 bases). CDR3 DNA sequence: TGCGCCAGCAGCCAACCCGTGATGGGGGACTATGGCTACACCTTC. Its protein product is CASSQPVMGDYGYTF.